The text below deals with one TCR beta chain. Its antigen is still unknown. CDR1 LGHNA and CDR2 YNFKEQ come from the germline V gene. Trimming shortened V by 2 bases and J by 6 bases, and 16 bases separated the two germline ends. The CDR3 loop spans 16 amino acids. The sample originates from a study of cytomegalovirus exposure and HLA in healthy donors. Broader study findings: The authors excluded some V segments, including TRBV6-2 and TRBV6-3, as indistinguishable.

The PCR contained 60 Vbeta and 13 Jbeta primers. As processed by the authors: Around 83 million unique TCR beta chains, 9 million to 11 million shared, were counted in a later analysis. The table came from immunoSEQ multiplex PCR; TCRdb's copy has only in-frame clones and leaves some out. The V and J calls and clone size come from that table; D and trimming were worked out from the DNA. The table shows over 150,000 clones, with 74% occurring only once. The source is a woman younger than 45 in good health and CMV-seropositive. The sample was PBMCs. The chain employs TRBV4-2 and TRBJ1-4; TRBD1 might be the D (6 bases). The CDR3 bases are TGTGCCAGCAGCCAATACAGGGAAGGGCCGGATGAAAAACTGTTTTTT. It translates to CASSQYREGPDEKLFF.